These 6 T cell receptor beta chains were sequenced from one sample in a study of T cell repertoires in cytomegalovirus infection. TCRdb fed the reads into MiXCR, producing one record per CDR3 protein. The sample contains some 590,000 distinct CDR3 sequences, about 40% of which appear only once. Their antigen targets remain unknown. The sample was cultured PBMCs, taken from culture after CMV antigen stimulation. The receptors originated from a human donor in good health (CMV status not recorded). Some clones in this sample may be carry-over from other donors' samples.

This clonotype was seen only a few times. The chain joins TRBV7-2 to TRBJ2-3, with D perhaps TRBD2 (7 bases). The CDR3 is made up of 17 amino acids. Germline values: CDR1 SGHTA, CDR2 FQGNSA. Trimming cost V 1 base and J 6 bases, with 20 bases left between them. Here the CDR3 reads CASSLESGGGPRDTQYF. The CDR3, as DNA: TGTGCCAGCAGCTTAGAGTCGGGCGGGGGCCCACGTGATACGCAGTATTTT.

This clonotype came up a few times. V gene TRBV7-2 combines with J gene TRBJ2-7; D unresolved. CDR1 and CDR2 from the germline V gene are SGHTA and FQGNSA. With 0 bases removed from V and 0 bases from J, the gap between germline ends came to 9 bases. CDR3 length: 15 amino acids. This chain's CDR3 is CASSLAGPISYEQYF. CDR3 coding DNA: TGTGCCAGCAGCTTAGCGGGCCCAATCTCCTACGAGCAGTACTTC.

The gene calls are TRBV11-2 and TRBJ1-6; D not resolved. There are 17 residues in the CDR3. Trimming pared 2 bases from V and 0 bases from J, leaving 11 bases between. CDR1 is SGHAT and CDR2 is FQNNGV in the germline V gene. CDR3 nucleotides: TGTGCCAGCAGCTTACCCCTTAAGAGCTCCTATAATTCACCCCTCCACTTT. Translation: CASSLPLKSSYNSPLHF.

This clonotype occurred once. The CDR3 bases are TGTGCCAGCACCTCAGTCCAGCGGCCCACCTACAATGAGCAGTTCTTC. Protein product: CASTSVQRPTYNEQFF. The rearrangement uses TRBV7-9 and TRBJ2-1, with D tentatively TRBD2 (5 bases). With 7 bases removed from V and 2 bases from J, the gap between germline ends came to 18 bases. The germline V gene encodes CDR1 SEHNR and CDR2 FQNEAQ (reference sequence). The CDR3 has 16 amino acids.

The chain combines TRBV27 with TRBJ2-7; possibly TRBD1 for D (5 bases). This CDR3 is built from 13 residues. V dropped 6 bases and J dropped 9 bases, with 18 bases sitting between them. Germline V CDR1 and CDR2: MNHEY, SMNVEV (reference sequence). The CDR3, as DNA: TGTGCCAGCAGCCAAGACAGTTCCCCCCTGCAGTACTTC. Amino acids: CASSQDSSPLQYF.

The table lists this clonotype with many counts. This chain's CDR3 is CASSRRDADTQYF. The CDR3, as DNA: TGTGCCAGCAGTCGCAGAGATGCAGATACGCAGTATTTT. The chain links TRBV7-2 to TRBJ2-3; no clear D. The CDR3 loop spans 13 amino acids. Germline CDR1 is SGHTA and CDR2 is FQGNSA. V was shortened by 6 bases and J by 4 bases, with 11 bases between the two germline ends. Complete variable domain (other parts from reference TRBV7-2 and TRBJ2-3): GAGVSQSPSNKVTEKGKDVELRCDPISGHTALYWYRQSLGQGLEFLIYFQGNSAPDKSGLPSDRFSAERTGGSVSTLTIQRTQQEDSAVYLCASSRRDADTQYFGPGTRLTVL.